The 2 T cell receptor beta chains presented below share a single source sample, sequenced in a study of T cells in Graves' hyperthyroidism and ophthalmopathy. The TCR beta CDR3 regions underwent amplification using RNA transcripts as the source. Carried out on the TCR CDR3, a first-round RT-PCR used the HTBI primer set. TCRdb redid the calling of the multiplex PCR reads with MiXCR, one entry per CDR3 protein. The table records roughly 570,000 distinct CDR3 sequences, around 16% of them present only once. The sequenced material came from blood. These receptors came from a woman under 40 with Graves' hyperthyroidism.

This clonotype was detected ten times or more. The chain employs TRBV5-5 and TRBJ1-5; tentatively, D is TRBD1 (5 bases). The CDR3 totals 18 residues. Trimming took 1 base from V and 0 from J, leaving 17 bases between them. Germline V lookup: CDR1 SGHKS, CDR2 YYEKEE (reference sequence). The CDR3 loop reads CASSLRDPWDYSNQPQHF. CDR3 nucleotide sequence: TGTGCCAGCAGCTTGCGGGACCCGTGGGACTATAGCAATCAGCCCCAGCATTTT.

Only a few counts were recorded for this clonotype. The rearrangement joins TRBV5-1 to TRBJ2-5; 7 nucleotides agree with TRBD2. The junction had 10 bases not matched to a gene; V was cut back by 5 bases and J by 3 bases. The CDR3 is 15 residues long. Germline V gene lookup returns CDR1 SGHRS and CDR2 YFSETQ. The CDR3 region is CASSKGWAGEETQYF. CDR3 nucleotides: TGCGCCAGCAGTAAAGGATGGGCGGGGGAAGAGACCCAGTACTTC.